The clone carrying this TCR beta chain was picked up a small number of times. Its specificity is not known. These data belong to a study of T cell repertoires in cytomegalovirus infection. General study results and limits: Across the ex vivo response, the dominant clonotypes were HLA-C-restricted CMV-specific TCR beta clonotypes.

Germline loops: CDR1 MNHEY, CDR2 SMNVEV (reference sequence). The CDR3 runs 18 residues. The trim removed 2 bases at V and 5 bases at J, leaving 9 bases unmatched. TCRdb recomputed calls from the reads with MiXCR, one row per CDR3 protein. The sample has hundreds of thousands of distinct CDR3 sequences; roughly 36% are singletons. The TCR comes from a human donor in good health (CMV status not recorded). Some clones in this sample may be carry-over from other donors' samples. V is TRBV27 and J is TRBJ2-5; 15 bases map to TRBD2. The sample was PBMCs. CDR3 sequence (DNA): TGTGCCAGCAGTTTAACCTGGACTAGCGGGGGGGCCAGGGAGACCCAGTACTTC. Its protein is CASSLTWTSGGARETQYF.